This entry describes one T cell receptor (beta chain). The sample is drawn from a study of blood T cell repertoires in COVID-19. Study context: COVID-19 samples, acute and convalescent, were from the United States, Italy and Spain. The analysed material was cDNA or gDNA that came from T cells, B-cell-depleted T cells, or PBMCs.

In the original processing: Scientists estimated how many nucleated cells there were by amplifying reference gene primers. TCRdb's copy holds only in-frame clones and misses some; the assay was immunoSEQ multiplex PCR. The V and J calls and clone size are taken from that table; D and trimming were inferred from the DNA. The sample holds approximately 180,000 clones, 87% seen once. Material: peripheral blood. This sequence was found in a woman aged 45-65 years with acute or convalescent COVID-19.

The DNA of the CDR3 is TGTGCCAGCAGCCGCTACAGGGCAACTAATGAAAAACTGTTTTTT. It specifies CASSRYRATNEKLFF. The rearrangement uses TRBV3-1 (or the pseudogene TRBV3-2) and TRBJ1-4, with D perhaps matching TRBD1 (6 bases). Between the trimmed V and J ends, which lost 4 bases and 0 bases, there was a span of 9 bases. Germline assignment: CDR1 LGHDT and CDR2 YNNKEL (reference sequence). The CDR3 sequence is 15 residues long.